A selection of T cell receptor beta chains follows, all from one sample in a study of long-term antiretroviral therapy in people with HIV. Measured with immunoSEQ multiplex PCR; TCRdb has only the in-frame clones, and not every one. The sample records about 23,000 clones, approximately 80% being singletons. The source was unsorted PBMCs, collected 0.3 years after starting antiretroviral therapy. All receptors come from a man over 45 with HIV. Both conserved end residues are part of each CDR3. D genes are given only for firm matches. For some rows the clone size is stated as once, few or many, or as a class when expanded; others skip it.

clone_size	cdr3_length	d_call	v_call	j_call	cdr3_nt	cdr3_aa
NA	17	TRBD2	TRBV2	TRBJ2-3	TGTGCCAGCACCTTACTAGCGGGAGGACCTAGCACAGATACGCAGTATTTT	CASTLLAGGPSTDTQYF
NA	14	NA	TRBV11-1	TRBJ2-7	TGTGCCAGCAGCCGACTTTATGGGGGTTACGAGCAGTACTTC	CASSRLYGGYEQYF
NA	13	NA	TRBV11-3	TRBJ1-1	TGTGCCAGCAGCCGGAGAGGGAACACTGAAGCTTTCTTT	CASSRRGNTEAFF
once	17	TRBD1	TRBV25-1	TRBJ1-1	TGTGCCAGCAGTGACTCAAGGAGGACAGGGCTGAACACTGAAGCTTTCTTT	CASSDSRRTGLNTEAFF
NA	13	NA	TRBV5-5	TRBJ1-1	TGTGCCAGCAGCTTGTCCGAGATCACTGAAGCTTTCTTT	CASSLSEITEAFF
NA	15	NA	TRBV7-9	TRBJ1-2	TGTGCCAGCAGCTTAATGGCGGGGGGAAACTATGGCTACACCTTC	CASSLMAGGNYGYTF
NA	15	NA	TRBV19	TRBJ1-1	TGTGCCAGTAGTGTCTCCGGGACAACTATGACTGAAGCTTTCTTT	CASSVSGTTMTEAFF
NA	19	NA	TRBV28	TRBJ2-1	TGTGCCAGCACCAAGTCTTTTGTCAAGGGCTTGAGCTCCTACAATGAGCAGTTCTTC	CASTKSFVKGLSSYNEQFF
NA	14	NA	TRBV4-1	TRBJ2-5	TGCGCCAGCAGCCAAGAGAGAGACAGAGAGACCCAGTACTTC	CASSQERDRETQYF
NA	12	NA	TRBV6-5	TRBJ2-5	TGTGCCAGCAGAAGGGGACGAGAGACCCAGTACTTC	CASRRGRETQYF
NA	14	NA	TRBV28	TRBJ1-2	TGTGCCAGCAGGGCCCGGGGTAGTCGATTAGGCTACACCTTC	CASRARGSRLGYTF
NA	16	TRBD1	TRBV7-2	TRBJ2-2	TGTGCCAGCAGCTTAGCGCAGGGGGCGAACACCGGGGAGCTGTTTTTT	CASSLAQGANTGELFF
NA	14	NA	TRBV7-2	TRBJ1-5	TGTGCCAGCAGCCCAGCGGGTCGGGCTCAGCCCCAGCATTTT	CASSPAGRAQPQHF
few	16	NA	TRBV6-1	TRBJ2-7	TGTGCCAGCAGTGAAGCAGAGCGCCTCGGAGCCTACGAGCAGTACTTC	CASSEAERLGAYEQYF
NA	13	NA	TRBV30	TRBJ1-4	TGTGCCTGGGTGGGGGCAACGAGGGAAAAACTGTTTTTT	CAWVGATREKLFF
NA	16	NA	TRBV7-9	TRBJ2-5	TGTGCCAGCAGCTTATCTAAGGCCAGACCTAGAGAGACCCAGTACTTC	CASSLSKARPRETQYF
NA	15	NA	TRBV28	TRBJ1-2	TGTGCCAGCAGTTCCGACGACAGACCCAGCTATGGCTACACCTTC	CASSSDDRPSYGYTF
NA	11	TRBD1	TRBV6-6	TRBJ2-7	TGTGCCAGCAGCCAGGGACAGGTTGACGTCTTC	CASSQGQVDVF
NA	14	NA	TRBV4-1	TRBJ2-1	TGCGCCAGCAGCCAAGATCGGCCCATCAATGAGCAGTTCTTC	CASSQDRPINEQFF
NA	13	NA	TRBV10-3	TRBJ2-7	TGTGCCATCAGTGAACCCCACATCGCCGAGCAGTACTTC	CAISEPHIAEQYF
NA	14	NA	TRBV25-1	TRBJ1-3	TGTGCCAGCAGTAGAGGCAGCTCTGGAAACACCATATATTTT	CASSRGSSGNTIYF
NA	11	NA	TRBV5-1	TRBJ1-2	TGCGCCAGCAACGGCGGATATGGCTACACCTTC	CASNGGYGYTF
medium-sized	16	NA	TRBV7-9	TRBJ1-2	TGTGCCAGCAGCGCCAAAAACAGGGAAGCTAACTATGGCTACACCTTC	CASSAKNREANYGYTF